This T cell receptor beta chain appears in the sequencing data of a study of cytomegalovirus exposure and HLA in healthy donors. Study-wide points: A later look showed TCR association rates differing by HLA locus, highest for DRB1 and lowest for HLA-C.

Remarks on this clone: Antigen unknown.

The PCR made use of 60 Vbeta and 13 Jbeta primers. The assay was immunoSEQ multiplex PCR, and TCRdb's table has in-frame clones only and misses some. The data contain approximately 100,000 clones, over 75% of them singletons. The length of the CDR3 is 17 residues. The germline V gene encodes CDR1 SQVTM and CDR2 ANQGSEA. Between the trimmed V and J ends, which lost 6 bases and 1 base, there was a span of 22 bases. The chain uses TRBV29-1 and TRBJ2-1, with D possibly being TRBD1 (7 bases). The sample taken for sequencing was PBMCs. The clonotype comes from a man in his sixties in good health and CMV-seronegative. CDR3 amino acids: CSVPSRGRGASYNEQFF. The DNA of the CDR3 is TGCAGCGTGCCCTCGAGGGGCAGGGGGGCTTCCTACAATGAGCAGTTCTTC.